A single sample is the source of the 5 T cell receptor beta chains below, sequenced in a study of immune heterogeneity within non-small cell lung tumors. CDR3 of TCR beta was amplified by multiplex PCR that used 32 V and 13 J primers. TCRdb processed the multiplex PCR reads anew with MiXCR; each CDR3 protein has one entry. The data show some 4,400 distinct CDR3 sequences, with 36% seen just once and around 30% held by the top ten. Per sample, about 600 ng of bulk tumor genomic DNA was the template used. Spaced far apart, several biopsies were taken from each primary tumor during surgery. Their non-small cell lung cancer was newly diagnosed and untreated, and the patients underwent curative surgery. Sequencing was done on a sample of lung tumor tissue. These TCRs come from a woman aged 45-60 years with non-small cell lung cancer.

V usage is TRBV27 and J usage is TRBJ1-5; D call uncertain. V was clipped by 5 bases and J by 2 bases, with 13 bases between them. The CDR3 loop spans 15 amino acids. Germline V gene data show CDR1 as MNHEY and CDR2 as SMNVEV (reference sequence). The CDR3 DNA is TGTGCCAGCAGTGGCCGGCAGGATGGCAATCAGCCCCAGCATTTT. Its protein product is CASSGRQDGNQPQHF.

The rearrangement joins TRBV20-1 to TRBJ1-5; D is ambiguous. The V end was cut by 0 bases, the J end by 4 bases, with 7 bases between. The germline gives CDR1 DFQATT, CDR2 SNEGSKA (reference sequence). This CDR3 has 13 amino acids. CDR3 sequence (DNA): TGCAGTGCTAGAGATACAATTAATCAGCCCCAGCATTTT. This translates into CSARDTINQPQHF.

Many counts were recorded for this clonotype. This rearrangement joins TRBV6-5 to TRBJ2-5, with 7 nucleotides matching TRBD1. Germline CDR1 is MNHEY and CDR2 is SVGAGI. This CDR3 contains 13 residues. Trimming cost V 4 bases and J 7 bases; bases outside gene matches: 6. CDR3 coding DNA: TGTGCCAGCAGTTCCTCATCAGGGGGGACCCAGTACTTC. This encodes CASSSSSGGTQYF.

By share, this clonotype ranks as medium-sized. The CDR3 DNA is TGTGCCAGCAGTAGGACTAGCGGGGAAAACGAGCAGTACTTC. Translating gives CASSRTSGENEQYF. The genes are TRBV2 and TRBJ2-7; 12 bases line up with TRBD2. V lost 5 bases to trimming and J lost 5 bases; unmatched junction nucleotides: 4. Germline lookup yields CDR1 SNHLY and CDR2 FYNNEI. This CDR3 comprises 14 residues.

This clonotype is medium-sized within its sample. The CDR3 DNA reads as TGCGCCAGCAGCTCGACAGGGCTAAAAGAAAACATTCAGTACTTC. Encoded protein: CASSSTGLKENIQYF. The chain couples TRBV5-1 to TRBJ2-4, with 7 nucleotides matching TRBD1. The CDR3 contains 15 residues. The ends lost 3 bases at V and 5 bases at J; junction bases unmatched: 8. Germline V lookup: CDR1 SGHRS, CDR2 YFSETQ.